A selection of T cell receptor beta chains follows, all from one sample in a study of blood T cell repertoires in COVID-19. Clones were sequenced by immunoSEQ multiplex PCR, and TCRdb holds only the in-frame ones, with some missing. The sample comprises under 300,000 clones, roughly 90% of which are singletons, and about 3% rests with the top ten. The sample taken for sequencing was peripheral blood. The receptors were sampled from a woman in her 30s with active or convalescent COVID-19. The CDR3 runs from the conserved cysteine through the conserved F or W.

v_gene,j_gene,CDR3aa
TRBV5-4,TRBJ1-1,CASSWDSIWTEAFF
TRBV5-1,TRBJ2-6,CASSRTGTSGANVLTF
TRBV9,TRBJ2-3,CASSNTDTQYF
TRBV6-5,TRBJ1-1,CASSYSGGTEAFF
TRBV7-9,TRBJ2-6,CASTLFGANVLTF
TRBV4-2,TRBJ2-7,CASSHGKPSGGGSYEQYF
TRBV6-1,TRBJ1-2,CASSERGVSPNYGYTF
TRBV6-2/TRBV6-3,TRBJ1-5,CASSFQTDLNQPQHF
TRBV5-1,TRBJ1-6,CASSPRASSSSYNSPLHF
TRBV18,TRBJ2-3,CASSYDREGLNTQYF
TRBV19,TRBJ1-4,CASSIGEATNEKLFF
TRBV27,TRBJ2-5,CASSFAETQYF
TRBV7-2,TRBJ2-3,CASSLRLAGVSTDTQYF
TRBV28,TRBJ2-2,CASGSRTSGFAGELFF
TRBV2,TRBJ1-6,CASSEIGQPTNSPLHF
TRBV9,TRBJ2-7,CASSVAGQGAREQYF
TRBV20-1,TRBJ2-5,CSASSPGLAGPGTQYF
TRBV6-5,TRBJ2-2,CASSYSMLAGELFF
TRBV9,TRBJ2-5,CASSPRLAGLQETQYF
TRBV6-6,TRBJ1-2,CASSYPNRGLGYTF
TRBV12-3/TRBV12-4,TRBJ1-1,CASSLKGGTEAFF
TRBV4-2,TRBJ1-1,CASSQRRQGATEAFF
TRBV5-8,TRBJ1-5,CASSLGQGGNQPQHF
TRBV5-1,TRBJ2-7,CASTGTGNTYEQYF
TRBV5-8,TRBJ2-2,CASSLARTSSGSNTGELFF
TRBV7-2,TRBJ1-4,CASSLVPATNEKLFF
TRBV11-3,TRBJ2-1,CASSPRDRADNEQFF
TRBV27,TRBJ2-2,CASSLKGDRRTGELFF
TRBV18,TRBJ2-2,CASSPPRGGARTNTGELFF
TRBV9,TRBJ1-1,CASSPSRWGRTEAFF
TRBV2,TRBJ2-3,CASSDWVTSTDTQYF
TRBV15,TRBJ2-1,CATSSGRGGWNEQFF
TRBV7-9,TRBJ1-3,CASTQPGTDGNTIYF
TRBV9,TRBJ2-7,CASSVTGAGEQYF
TRBV5-5,TRBJ1-6,CASSLGLPGSPLHF
TRBV19,TRBJ2-5,CASRASGKETQYF
TRBV28,TRBJ2-1,CASTLVLAGGRNEQFF
TRBV30,TRBJ1-6,CAWRVGQGNSPLHF
TRBV19,TRBJ2-2,CASSQGQGIGELFF
TRBV5-1,TRBJ1-5,CASSRGQGDQPQHF
TRBV19,TRBJ1-5,CASSIGTGDSNQPQHF
TRBV5-5,TRBJ2-7,CASSTGGQGGHEQYF
TRBV6-6,TRBJ1-4,CASRQGGTNEKLFF
TRBV7-2,TRBJ2-3,CASSLNRGLDTQYF
TRBV5-1,TRBJ2-3,CASSSGGPDTQYF
TRBV6-2/TRBV6-3,TRBJ2-1,CASRPSGSSYNEQFF
TRBV4-3,TRBJ1-4,CASSQNLIQGVREKLFF
TRBV18,TRBJ1-2,CASSPPDREFGGYTF
TRBV4-3,TRBJ1-2,CASSQDARGITEGYTF
TRBV7-9,TRBJ1-1,CASSSPLGTEAFF
TRBV5-1,TRBJ1-1,CASHGQGKVSGTEAFF
TRBV5-1,TRBJ1-1,CASSLAPGQGVEAFF
TRBV7-8,TRBJ2-3,CASSLVSGGYSIDTQYF
TRBV9,TRBJ1-2,CASSVEVRGRSYTF
TRBV19,TRBJ2-3,CASSNAQGGTDTQYF